These T cell receptor beta chains were read from a single sample in a study of OX40 agonist ivuxolimab in advanced cancers. Profiling relied on immunoSEQ multiplex PCR, and the TCRdb table lists in-frame clones only, not all of them. The data show roughly 7,700 clones, roughly 78% seen once. The sample in question was CD4+ or CD8+ T cells sorted from blood, obtained in a trial of the OX40 agonist ivuxolimab. The receptors here all came from an adult with an advanced solid tumor such as melanoma, head and neck, liver or kidney cancer. The CDR3 runs from the conserved cysteine through the conserved F or W. A D gene is named only where the DNA matches it firmly.

>TRBV2|-|TRBJ2-3|14
CASRGRITTDTQYF
>TRBV27|-|TRBJ2-7|12
CASAVSSYEQYF
>TRBV9|-|TRBJ2-1|11
CASSGGVEQFF
>TRBV6-1|TRBD2|TRBJ2-7|15
CASSEGGDYTYEQYF
>TRBV10-2|-|TRBJ2-7|13
CASSEVGFDEQYF
>TRBV11-3|TRBD1|TRBJ2-2|16
CASSSRTGGDTGELFF
>TRBV7-9|TRBD2|TRBJ2-1|17
CASSLEGLAGVYNEQFF
>TRBV4-1|-|TRBJ2-7|14
CASSFGPGPYEQYF
>TRBV29-1|-|TRBJ2-7|13
CSVEGGMSYEQYF
>TRBV7-8|-|TRBJ1-2|15
CASSTAGSSSLGYTF
>TRBV29-1|-|TRBJ1-2|12
CSVEHRDYGYTF
>TRBV5-1|-|TRBJ2-5|15
CASSPENRDRETQYF
>TRBV7-6|-|TRBJ2-7|13
CASSFGPSYEQYF
>TRBV4-3|-|TRBJ2-7|15
CASSQDMASSYEQYF
>TRBV27|-|TRBJ2-5|14
CASSLVVSGETQYF
>TRBV6-1|-|TRBJ1-4|13
CASSGGPNEKLFF
>TRBV7-9|-|TRBJ2-7|12
CASSAHSYGQYF
>TRBV28|TRBD1|TRBJ2-7|13
CASSLQGAYEQYF